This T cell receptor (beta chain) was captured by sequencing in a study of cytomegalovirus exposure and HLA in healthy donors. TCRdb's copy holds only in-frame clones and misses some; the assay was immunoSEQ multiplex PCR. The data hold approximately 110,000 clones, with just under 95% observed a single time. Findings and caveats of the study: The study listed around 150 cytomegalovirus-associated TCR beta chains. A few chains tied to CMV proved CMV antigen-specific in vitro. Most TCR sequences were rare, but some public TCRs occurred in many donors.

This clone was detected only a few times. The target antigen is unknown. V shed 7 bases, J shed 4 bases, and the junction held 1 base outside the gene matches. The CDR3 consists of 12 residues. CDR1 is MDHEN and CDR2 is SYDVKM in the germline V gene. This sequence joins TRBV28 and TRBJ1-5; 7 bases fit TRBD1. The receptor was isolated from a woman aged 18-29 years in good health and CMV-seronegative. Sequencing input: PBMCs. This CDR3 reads CASNRGNQPQHF. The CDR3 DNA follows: TGTGCCAGCAACAGGGGAAATCAGCCCCAGCATTTT.